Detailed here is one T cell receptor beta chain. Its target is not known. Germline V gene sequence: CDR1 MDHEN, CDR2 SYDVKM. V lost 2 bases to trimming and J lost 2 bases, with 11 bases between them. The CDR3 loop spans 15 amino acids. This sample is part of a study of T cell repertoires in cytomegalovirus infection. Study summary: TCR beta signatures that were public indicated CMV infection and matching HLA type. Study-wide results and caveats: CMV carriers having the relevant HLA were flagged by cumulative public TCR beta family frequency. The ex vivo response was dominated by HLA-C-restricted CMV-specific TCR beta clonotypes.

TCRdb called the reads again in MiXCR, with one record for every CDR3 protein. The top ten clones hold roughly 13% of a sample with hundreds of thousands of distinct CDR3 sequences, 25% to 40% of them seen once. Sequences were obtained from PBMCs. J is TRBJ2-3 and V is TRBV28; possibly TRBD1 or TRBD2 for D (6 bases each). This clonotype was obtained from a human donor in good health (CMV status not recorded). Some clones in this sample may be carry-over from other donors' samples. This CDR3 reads CASSLGGPSTDTQYF. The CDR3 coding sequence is TGTGCCAGCAGTTTAGGGGGGCCGTCCACAGATACGCAGTATTTT.